Shown below are 7 T cell receptor beta chains from a single sample sequenced in a study of OX40 agonist ivuxolimab in advanced cancers. Using immunoSEQ multiplex PCR, the repertoire was profiled, and TCRdb retains in-frame clones only, with some absent. The table has about 100,000 clones, less than 95% seen once. The sequences come from CD4+ or CD8+ T cells sorted from blood, collected in a trial of the OX40 agonist ivuxolimab. These receptors were obtained from an adult with an advanced solid tumor such as melanoma, head and neck, liver or kidney cancer.

The chain joins TRBV11-3 to TRBJ2-7; D is perhaps TRBD2 (6 bases). The CDR3 loop spans 14 amino acids. Germline V CDR1 and CDR2: SGHNT, YENEEA. Deletions cut 5 bases from V and 2 bases from J, with 13 bases between. CDR3 amino acids: CASSPGTLPYEQYF. The CDR3 DNA follows: TGTGCCAGCAGCCCAGGGACTCTCCCCTACGAGCAGTACTTC.

The V call is TRBV27, the J call TRBJ1-1; D perhaps matches TRBD1 (6 bases). The germline V gene encodes CDR1 MNHEY and CDR2 SMNVEV (reference sequence). This CDR3 region has 15 residues. Trimming took 0 bases from V and 2 from J, leaving 10 bases between them. This chain's CDR3 is CASSLSDRRNTEAFF. CDR3 in DNA: TGTGCCAGCAGTTTATCAGACAGGAGAAACACTGAAGCTTTCTTT.

The chain recombines TRBV11-3 with TRBJ2-2; TRBD2 agrees at 10 bases. The CDR3 has 17 residues. Germline V gene sequence: CDR1 SGHNT, CDR2 YENEEA. Losses at the gene ends were 5 bases for V and 6 bases for J; bases not matched to a gene: 12. CDR3 in DNA: TGTGCCAGCAGCCCCTTTGGTCTAGCGGGAGCCCCCGGGGAGCTGTTTTTT. Protein: CASSPFGLAGAPGELFF.

This chain links TRBV7-2 with TRBJ2-5; D gene ambiguous. Germline V CDR1 and CDR2: SGHTA, FQGNSA. Trimming pared 1 base from V and 5 bases from J, leaving 5 bases between. This CDR3 contains 12 residues. In DNA form, the CDR3 reads TGTGCCAGCAGCTTAGTCTGGGAGACCCAGTACTTC. Translating gives CASSLVWETQYF.

J is TRBJ2-7 and V is TRBV11-2; 8 bases align to TRBD2. The V gene's germline CDR1 is SGHAT and CDR2 FQNNGV. The length of the CDR3 is 14 residues. With 5 bases clipped from V and 6 bases from J, the junction kept 9 bases outside the gene matches. The CDR3 spells CASSPGLESREQYF. The CDR3, as DNA: TGTGCCAGCAGCCCGGGACTAGAATCTCGCGAGCAGTACTTC.

The rearrangement uses TRBV7-2 and TRBJ2-2; 10 nucleotides line up with TRBD2. CDR3 length: 17 amino acids. V shed 1 base, J shed 7 bases, and the junction held 9 bases outside the gene matches. The germline V gene encodes CDR1 SGHTA and CDR2 FQGNSA. Here the CDR3 DNA reads TGTGCCAGCAGCTTAGGAGGCAGCGGGAGGGCCGACGGGGAGCTGTTTTTT. It specifies CASSLGGSGRADGELFF.

The J gene is TRBJ2-7, the V gene TRBV5-5; maybe TRBD1 (5 bases). CDR3 length: 13 residues. Germline lookup yields CDR1 SGHKS and CDR2 YYEKEE (reference sequence). The V end was cut by 2 bases, the J end by 2 bases, with 8 bases between. CDR3 sequence reads: CASSFPGTYEQYF. The CDR3 DNA follows: TGTGCCAGCAGCTTCCCAGGGACCTACGAGCAGTACTTC.